The 21 T cell receptor beta chains below were found in one sample sequenced in a study of CD8 T cells in ankylosing spondylitis (dated by TCRdb to about 2017). The study at large found these results: A TCR beta motif of several highly homologous amino acid variants appeared characteristic of blood from ankylosing spondylitis patients.

The antigens for these receptors are not known. Libraries were made using 5' RACE. The sample was run on an Illumina HiSeq 2500. Using fastp trimming at Q25 and MiXCR clonotype assembly, TCRdb reanalyzed the public sequencing data and kept in-frame beta chains. Merged by CDR3 protein, the rows form single entries marked with the most common genes and DNA. The sample data list roughly 670,000 distinct CDR3 sequences, and 19% of these were observed just once. The top ten constitute around 19% of the sample. Sequencing was performed on blood, either unsorted or a sorted T cell fraction (not recorded which). The receptor set was obtained from a male donor with ankylosing spondylitis.

The chain uses TRBV20-1 and TRBJ1-2; maybe TRBD1 (6 bases). Trimming left V 5 bases short and J 4 bases short, with 20 bases between. This CDR3 region has 15 residues. Germline V gene sequence: CDR1 DFQATT, CDR2 SNEGSKA (reference sequence). Written as DNA, the CDR3 is TGCAGTGCTCCAGGACAGCCCACCCTGAGCTATGGCTACACCTTC. Translating it yields CSAPGQPTLSYGYTF.

This clonotype was picked up a small number of times. This chain joins TRBV12-3 or TRBV12-4 and TRBJ1-1; 10 bases are shared with TRBD1. The CDR3 contains 16 residues. V shed 5 bases, J shed 0 bases, and the junction held 6 bases outside the gene matches. CDR3 loop: CASSQRQGALNTEAFF. CDR3 in DNA: TGTGCCAGCAGTCAAAGACAGGGGGCTTTGAACACTGAAGCTTTCTTT.

The rearrangement joins TRBV12-3 or TRBV12-4 to TRBJ2-6, with TRBD2 as a possible D gene (7 bases). The CDR3 covers 16 residues. Deletions cut 3 bases from V and 0 bases from J, with 9 bases between. Here the CDR3 DNA reads TGTGCCAGCAGTTTGGGAGGGGGCTCTGGGGCCAACGTCCTGACTTTC. It encodes CASSLGGGSGANVLTF.

V and J are TRBV7-9 and TRBJ2-1; D is unclear. Trimming took 6 bases from V and 7 from J, leaving 16 bases between them. Germline V CDR1 and CDR2: SEHNR, FQNEAQ (reference sequence). The CDR3 runs 14 residues. DNA of the CDR3: TGTGCCAGCAGTTCAACCAGAACGGAAAATGAGCAGTTCTTC. It codes for CASSSTRTENEQFF.

This clonotype was seen a handful of times. The V call is TRBV7-8, the J call TRBJ1-2, with 11 positions matching TRBD1. V was pared by 3 bases and J by 0 bases, with 3 bases of the junction left unmatched. This CDR3 region has 16 residues. Germline-derived CDR1 and CDR2 are SGHVS and FQNEAQ. CDR3 DNA: TGTGCCAGCAGCTTGAAGGGACAGGGGGCTAACTATGGCTACACCTTC. Its translation is CASSLKGQGANYGYTF. Filled out from reference TRBV7-8 and TRBJ1-2, the complete variable domain reads GAGVSQSPRYKVAKRGQDVALRCDPISGHVSLFWYQQALGQGPEFLTYFQNEAQLDKSGLPSDRFFAERPEGSVSTLKIQRTQQEDSAVYLCASSLKGQGANYGYTFGSGTRLTVV.

This clonotype was recorded a few times. J is TRBJ2-1 and V is TRBV20-1, with 9 nucleotides matching TRBD1. J lost 0 bases, V lost 1 base, and 4 bases had no gene match. The germline CDR1 and CDR2 sequences are DFQATT and SNEGSKA (reference sequence). The CDR3 extends over 16 amino acids. CDR3 DNA: TGCAGTGCTAGAGTGACGGGACAGGGCTCCTACAATGAGCAGTTCTTC. Protein: CSARVTGQGSYNEQFF.

The DNA for the CDR3 is TGCGCCAGCAGCTCAGGAGAGTTTTCAGGGGAGCAGTTCTTC. Translation: CASSSGEFSGEQFF. V and J are TRBV5-1 and TRBJ2-1; tentative D call: TRBD1 (5 bases). The CDR3 covers 14 residues. V was pared by 3 bases and J by 10 bases, with 17 bases between. Germline lookup yields CDR1 SGHRS and CDR2 YFSETQ.

The chain combines TRBV10-3 with TRBJ2-5; TRBD2 aligns across 9 bases. From germline, CDR1 is ENHRY and CDR2 SYGVKD. CDR3 size: 15 residues. Unmatched junction bases numbered 6, after V lost 5 bases and J lost 2 bases. CDR3 DNA sequence: TGTGCCATCAGTATGGGACTAGCCCGACAAGAGACCCAGTACTTC. Its protein product is CAISMGLARQETQYF.

This chain uses TRBV4-3 with TRBJ2-1, with 7 bases that match TRBD2. Germline V gene data show CDR1 as LGHNA and CDR2 as YSLEER. There are 17 residues in the CDR3. J lost 3 bases, V lost 4 bases, and 12 bases had no gene match. The CDR3 protein is CASSPAIGAGRYNEQFF. The CDR3 DNA sequence: TGCGCCAGCAGCCCAGCAATCGGAGCGGGGCGCTACAATGAGCAGTTCTTC.

This chain joins TRBV7-9 and TRBJ2-1; D is unclear. This CDR3 has 12 residues. The V end lost 2 bases, the J end lost 9 bases, and 8 bases lay between the germline ends. Per the germline V gene, CDR1 is SEHNR and CDR2 is FQNEAQ (reference sequence). Here the CDR3 reads CASSLFGVEQFF. The CDR3, as DNA: TGTGCCAGCAGCTTATTTGGGGTTGAGCAGTTCTTC.

Written as DNA, the CDR3 is TGTGCCAGCAGCCAAGACGGGAGGGGCGGGGAGCTGTTTTTT. Translating it yields CASSQDGRGGELFF. The chain recombines TRBV4-2 with TRBJ2-2; 8 bases agree with TRBD2. Germline V gene lookup returns CDR1 LGHNA and CDR2 YNFKEQ. With 0 bases clipped from V and 7 bases from J, the junction kept 1 base outside the gene matches. This CDR3 contains 14 residues.

The chain employs TRBV3-1 and TRBJ2-1; a possible D gene is TRBD2 (5 bases). The CDR3 consists of 12 residues. The germline V gene has CDR1 LGHDT and CDR2 YNNKEL (reference sequence). The V end lost 2 bases, the J end lost 9 bases, and 8 bases lay between the germline ends. The CDR3 sequence is CASSQMGSEQFF. The CDR3 DNA follows: TGTGCCAGCAGCCAAATGGGGAGTGAGCAGTTCTTC.

This clonotype was detected a few times. The chain uses TRBV12-3 or TRBV12-4 and TRBJ1-1; D gene ambiguous. CDR3 length equals 12 residues. V dropped 7 bases and J dropped 11 bases, with 17 bases sitting between them. CDR3 sequence reads: CASTVSGARAFF. The DNA of the CDR3 is TGTGCCAGCACCGTCTCCGGCGCTAGGGCTTTCTTT.

This rearrangement joins TRBV24-1 to TRBJ2-2; 7 bases agree with TRBD2. The germline CDR1 and CDR2 sequences are KGHDR and SFDVKD. J lost 1 base, V lost 5 bases, and 3 bases had no gene match. The CDR3 length is 15 residues. The CDR3 coding sequence is TGTGCCACCAGTGCGGGGGGATTGAACACCGGGGAGCTGTTTTTT. It translates to CATSAGGLNTGELFF.

There are many counts of this clonotype. The CDR3 coding sequence is TGCGCCAGCAGCTTGTTCTCTGGGGATGGCTACACCTTC. Translated: CASSLFSGDGYTF. V usage is TRBV5-1 and J usage is TRBJ1-2; unclear D gene. Germline V gene lookup returns CDR1 SGHRS and CDR2 YFSETQ. The length of the CDR3 is 13 residues. V dropped 1 base and J dropped 6 bases, with 10 bases sitting between them.

This clonotype came up many times. This chain connects TRBV5-1 to TRBJ2-1, with D possibly TRBD2 on 5 matching bases. The CDR3 has 14 amino acids. The ends were cut back, 4 bases at V and 8 bases at J, with 16 bases in the middle. The germline V gene encodes CDR1 SGHRS and CDR2 YFSETQ. The CDR3 DNA follows: TGCGCCAGCAGCACGAAATCCGGGGTATATGAGCAGTTCTTC. Its protein is CASSTKSGVYEQFF. Combining the CDR3 with reference TRBV5-1 and TRBJ2-1 gives the whole variable domain KAGVTQTPRYLIKTRGQQVTLSCSPISGHRSVSWYQQTPGQGLQFLFEYFSETQRNKGNFPGRFSGRQFSNSRSEMNVSTLELGDSALYLCASSTKSGVYEQFFGPGTRLTVL.

This clonotype was detected many times. The chain recombines TRBV29-1 with TRBJ2-1, with 9 positions matching TRBD2. The CDR3 is 14 residues long. V trimming: 6 bases; J trimming: 7 bases; junction bases outside the gene matches: 10. Looked up from germline, CDR1 is SQVTM and CDR2 is ANQGSEA. The CDR3 region has the DNA TGCAGCGTCGATCTAGCGGGGTTGAGAAATGAGCAGTTCTTC. Protein sequence: CSVDLAGLRNEQFF.

V and J are TRBV20-1 and TRBJ1-2; D is undetermined. This CDR3 is built from 12 residues. Germline lookup yields CDR1 DFQATT and CDR2 SNEGSKA (reference sequence). V lost 5 bases, J lost 6 bases, and 13 bases lay in between. This CDR3 reads CSAERAKDGYTF. The CDR3 DNA sequence: TGCAGTGCTGAGAGGGCTAAAGATGGCTACACCTTC.

This clonotype was counted between two and nine times. V and J are TRBV6-5 and TRBJ2-3, with 8 bases matching TRBD2. Germline CDR1 is MNHEY and CDR2 is SVGAGI. The ends lost 0 bases at V and 4 bases at J; junction bases unmatched: 6. The CDR3 contains 16 residues. The CDR3 DNA is TGTGCCAGCAGTTACTCGTACGGGGGGGGTTCAGATACGCAGTATTTT. It specifies CASSYSYGGGSDTQYF.

This clonotype has just a few counts. This chain joins TRBV20-1 and TRBJ1-1; D ambiguous. Germline assignment: CDR1 DFQATT and CDR2 SNEGSKA (reference sequence). Trimming stripped 4 bases from V and 5 bases from J, with 17 bases between. The CDR3 length is 14 residues. CDR3 amino acids: CSATPGPDSTEAFF. CDR3 sequence (DNA): TGCAGTGCTACCCCCGGGCCCGATTCGACTGAAGCTTTCTTT.

In this sample, this clonotype turned up many times. This chain uses TRBV5-4 with TRBJ2-2, with D unclear. V lost 4 bases to trimming and J lost 4 bases, with 20 bases between them. The germline gives CDR1 SGHNT, CDR2 YYREEE (reference sequence). There are 17 residues in the CDR3. CDR3 in DNA: TGTGCCAGCAGCCATGACCAGGACCGGTTGGGCACCGGGGAGCTGTTTTTT. Protein: CASSHDQDRLGTGELFF. The variable domain in full, completed from reference TRBV5-4 and TRBJ2-2, reads ETGVTQSPTHLIKTRGQQVTLRCSSQSGHNTVSWYQQALGQGPQFIFQYYREEENGRGNFPPRFSGLQFPNYSSELNVNALELDDSALYLCASSHDQDRLGTGELFFGEGSRLTVL.